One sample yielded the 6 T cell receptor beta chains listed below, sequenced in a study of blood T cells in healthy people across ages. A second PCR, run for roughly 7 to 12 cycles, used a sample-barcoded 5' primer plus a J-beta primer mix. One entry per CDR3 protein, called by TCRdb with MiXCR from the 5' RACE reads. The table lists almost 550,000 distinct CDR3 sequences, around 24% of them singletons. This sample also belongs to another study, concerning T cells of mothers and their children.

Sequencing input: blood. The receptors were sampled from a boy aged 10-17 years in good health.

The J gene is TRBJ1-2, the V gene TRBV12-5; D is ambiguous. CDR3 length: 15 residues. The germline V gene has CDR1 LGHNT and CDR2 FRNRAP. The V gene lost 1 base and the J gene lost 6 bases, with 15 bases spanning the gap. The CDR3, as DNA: TGTGCTAGTGGTTTGGAGCCAGGCGCGGTCGATGGCTACACCTTC. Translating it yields CASGLEPGAVDGYTF.

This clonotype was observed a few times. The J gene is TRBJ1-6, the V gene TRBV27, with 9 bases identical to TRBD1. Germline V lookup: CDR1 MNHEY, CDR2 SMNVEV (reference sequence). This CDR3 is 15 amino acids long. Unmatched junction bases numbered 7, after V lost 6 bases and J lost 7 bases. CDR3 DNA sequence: TGTGCCAGCAGCTCAATCGGACAGGGGAATTCACCCCTCCACTTT. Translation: CASSSIGQGNSPLHF.

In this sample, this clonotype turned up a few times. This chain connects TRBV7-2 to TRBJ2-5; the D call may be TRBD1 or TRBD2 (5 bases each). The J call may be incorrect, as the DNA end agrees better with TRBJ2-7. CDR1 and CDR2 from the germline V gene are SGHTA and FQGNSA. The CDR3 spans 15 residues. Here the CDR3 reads CASSERGTETYEQYF. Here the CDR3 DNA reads TGTGCCAGCAGCGAACGAGGGACGGAGACCTACGAGCAGTACTTC.

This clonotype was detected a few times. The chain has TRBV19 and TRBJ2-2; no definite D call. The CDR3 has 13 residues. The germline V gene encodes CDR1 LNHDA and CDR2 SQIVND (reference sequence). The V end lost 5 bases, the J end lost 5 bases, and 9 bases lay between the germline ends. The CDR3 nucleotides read TGTGCCAGTAGTGACCGGTGGACCGGGGAGCTGTTTTTT. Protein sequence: CASSDRWTGELFF.

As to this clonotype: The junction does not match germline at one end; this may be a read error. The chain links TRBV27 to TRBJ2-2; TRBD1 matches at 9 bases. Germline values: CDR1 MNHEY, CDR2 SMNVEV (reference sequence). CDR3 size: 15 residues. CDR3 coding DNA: TGTGTCAGCAGTTCCGGGACAGGGAGGACCGGGGAGCTGTTTTTT. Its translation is CVSSSGTGRTGELFF.

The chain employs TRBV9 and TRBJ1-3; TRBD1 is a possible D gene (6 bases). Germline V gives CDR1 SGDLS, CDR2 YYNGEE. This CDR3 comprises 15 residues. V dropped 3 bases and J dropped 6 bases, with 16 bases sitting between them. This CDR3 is CASSAWGLMENTIYF. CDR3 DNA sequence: TGTGCCAGCAGCGCTTGGGGGCTGATGGAAAACACCATATATTTT.